This TCR beta chain was retrieved from a study of cytomegalovirus exposure and HLA in healthy donors. Findings and limits, study-wide: It was likely that a cluster of highly shared sequence variants was a sequencing artifact.

The germline CDR1 and CDR2 sequences are MNHEY and SMNVEV (reference sequence). The CDR3 runs to 14 residues. Trimming took 5 bases from V and 4 from J; bases not matched to a gene: 5. Concerning this clone itself: Antigen unknown.

Researchers ran the PCR with 60 Vbeta and 13 Jbeta primers. Assay used: immunoSEQ multiplex PCR; TCRdb lists only in-frame clones, some missing. The sample lists roughly 170,000 clones; around 80% were seen once. This receptor was taken from a woman aged 45-59 years in good health and CMV-seropositive. Specimen: PBMCs. The rearrangement joins TRBV27 to TRBJ2-7; 10 nucleotides line up with TRBD2. The CDR3 spells CASSTLAGPYEQYF. CDR3 DNA sequence: TGTGCCAGCAGTACACTAGCGGGGCCGTACGAGCAGTACTTC.